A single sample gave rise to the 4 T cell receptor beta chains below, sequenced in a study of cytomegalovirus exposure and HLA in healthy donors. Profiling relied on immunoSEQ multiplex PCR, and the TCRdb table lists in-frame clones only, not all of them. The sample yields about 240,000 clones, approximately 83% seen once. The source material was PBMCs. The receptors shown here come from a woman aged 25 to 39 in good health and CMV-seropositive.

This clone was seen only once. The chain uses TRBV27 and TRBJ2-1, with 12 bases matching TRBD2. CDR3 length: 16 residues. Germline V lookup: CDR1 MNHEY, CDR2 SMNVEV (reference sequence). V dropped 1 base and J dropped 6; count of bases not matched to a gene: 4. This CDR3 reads CASSLLASGRANEQFF. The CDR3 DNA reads TGTGCCAGCAGTTTATTAGCTAGCGGGAGGGCCAATGAGCAGTTCTTC.

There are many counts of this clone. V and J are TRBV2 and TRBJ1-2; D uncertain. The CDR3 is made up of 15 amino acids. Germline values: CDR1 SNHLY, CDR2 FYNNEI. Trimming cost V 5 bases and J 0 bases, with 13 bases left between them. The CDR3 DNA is TGTGCCAGCAGTCTTGTCGGACTAGCTAACTATGGCTACACCTTC. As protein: CASSLVGLANYGYTF.

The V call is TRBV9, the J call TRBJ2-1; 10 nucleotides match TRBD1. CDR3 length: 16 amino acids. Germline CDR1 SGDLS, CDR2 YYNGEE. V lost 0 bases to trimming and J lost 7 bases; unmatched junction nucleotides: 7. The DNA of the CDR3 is TGTGCCAGCAGCGTAGGTTGGACAGGGGGGCCGAATGAGCAGTTCTTC. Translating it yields CASSVGWTGGPNEQFF.

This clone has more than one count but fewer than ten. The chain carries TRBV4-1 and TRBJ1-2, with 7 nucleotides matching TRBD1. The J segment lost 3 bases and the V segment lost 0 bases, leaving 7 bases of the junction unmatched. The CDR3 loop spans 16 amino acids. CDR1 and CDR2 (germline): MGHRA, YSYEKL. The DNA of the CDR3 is TGCGCCAGCAGCCAAGATAGCAGGGGGATGTACTATGGCTACACCTTC. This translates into CASSQDSRGMYYGYTF.